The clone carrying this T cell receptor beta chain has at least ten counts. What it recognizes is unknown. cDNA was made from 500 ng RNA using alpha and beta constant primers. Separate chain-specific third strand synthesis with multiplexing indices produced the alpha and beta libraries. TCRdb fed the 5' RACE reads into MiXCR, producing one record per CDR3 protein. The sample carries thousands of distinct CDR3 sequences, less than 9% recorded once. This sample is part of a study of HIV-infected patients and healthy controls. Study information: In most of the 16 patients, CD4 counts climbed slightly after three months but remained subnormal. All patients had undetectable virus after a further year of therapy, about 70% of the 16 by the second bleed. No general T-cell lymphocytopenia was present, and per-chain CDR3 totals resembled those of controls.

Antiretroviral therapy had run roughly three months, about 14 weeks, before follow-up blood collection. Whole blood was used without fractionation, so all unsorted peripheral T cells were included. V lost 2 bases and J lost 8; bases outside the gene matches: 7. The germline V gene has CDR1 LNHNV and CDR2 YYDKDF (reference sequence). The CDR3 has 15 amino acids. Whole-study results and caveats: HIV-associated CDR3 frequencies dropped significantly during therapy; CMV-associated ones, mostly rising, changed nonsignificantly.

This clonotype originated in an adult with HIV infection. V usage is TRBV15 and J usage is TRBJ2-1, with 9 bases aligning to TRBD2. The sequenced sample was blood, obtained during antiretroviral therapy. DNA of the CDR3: TGTGCCACCAGCAGATCGGGACTAGCAGGCGATGAGCAGTTCTTC. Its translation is CATSRSGLAGDEQFF.